This is a list of T cell receptor beta chains from one sample in a study of T cell responses to AZD1222 COVID-19 vaccine. TCRdb keeps only in-frame clones here, not all; method: immunoSEQ multiplex PCR. The sample carries about 180,000 clones, approximately 86% recorded once. The sequencing used peripheral blood, collected 28 days after the second AZD1222 dose. The origin of the receptors is an adult who received the AZD1222 COVID-19 vaccine. The conserved cysteine and the conserved F or W are not part of the CDR3 here. Expanded clones get a size class; other rows say once, few or many, or leave the size out.

V gene: TRBV4-1; clone size: NA; CDR3 protein: ASSQDGTARFTNYGYT
V gene: TRBV6-5; clone size: NA; CDR3 protein: ASTPRGRSSYGYT
V gene: TRBV18; clone size: NA; CDR3 protein: ASSPSGTANYGYT
V gene: TRBV5-1; clone size: NA; CDR3 protein: ASSLEQAPNYGYT
V gene: TRBV4-3; clone size: NA; CDR3 protein: ASSQRLAGGSPVGTDTQY
V gene: TRBV4-3; clone size: NA; CDR3 protein: ASSLGRTSYNEQF
V gene: TRBV19; clone size: NA; CDR3 protein: ASSFQGPGNTIY
V gene: TRBV6-6; clone size: NA; CDR3 protein: ASSYYEGEYEQY
V gene: TRBV12-3/TRBV12-4; clone size: NA; CDR3 protein: ASSLGVSYEQY
V gene: TRBV5-1; clone size: NA; CDR3 protein: ASSLIQGGYEQY
V gene: TRBV5-1; clone size: once; CDR3 protein: ASSEGGGNYGYT
V gene: TRBV5-1; clone size: few; CDR3 protein: ASSLGQTRDQPQH
V gene: TRBV6-5; clone size: once; CDR3 protein: ASSFTVDTEAF
V gene: TRBV7-9; clone size: NA; CDR3 protein: ASSIRQGMNTEAF
V gene: TRBV11-3; clone size: NA; CDR3 protein: ASSLGGGGIYEQF
V gene: TRBV7-9; clone size: NA; CDR3 protein: ASSLAGRPGGEQY
V gene: TRBV11-3; clone size: NA; CDR3 protein: ASSLYLAGNTGELF
V gene: TRBV6-5; clone size: NA; CDR3 protein: ASSRGAQGNQPQH
V gene: TRBV6-2/TRBV6-3; clone size: NA; CDR3 protein: ASSTGTANTGELF
V gene: TRBV24-1; clone size: NA; CDR3 protein: ATSELAGIMETQY
V gene: TRBV10-3; clone size: NA; CDR3 protein: AISEAQNQPQH
V gene: TRBV5-6; clone size: NA; CDR3 protein: ASGGRTGELF
V gene: TRBV4-1; clone size: NA; CDR3 protein: ASSRGQGAYEQY
V gene: TRBV7-2; clone size: NA; CDR3 protein: ASRNPSGNTIY
V gene: TRBV7-7; clone size: NA; CDR3 protein: ASSPGLAGGPTNEQF
V gene: TRBV6-6; clone size: NA; CDR3 protein: ASSRQRTARTSGVYNEQF
V gene: TRBV6-2/TRBV6-3; clone size: NA; CDR3 protein: ASRPDWGRQPQH
V gene: TRBV5-1; clone size: NA; CDR3 protein: ASSFRTGGRNIQY